This T cell receptor (beta chain) stems from a study of cytomegalovirus exposure and HLA in healthy donors. Study-wide context: An early release of data contained approximately 80 million unique TCRs, which came from HLA-typed donors. Broader study findings: Analysis performed later showed TCR beta chains linked to HLA being more clonally expanded than equally common others.

Notes on this clone: Its matching antigen is unknown.

Per the germline V gene, CDR1 is SGHTA and CDR2 is FQGNSA. This CDR3 contains 13 residues. The germline V and J ends were trimmed by 2 bases and 11 bases, with 10 bases remaining between them. Researchers ran the PCR with 60 Vbeta and 13 Jbeta primers. Assay used: immunoSEQ multiplex PCR; TCRdb lists only in-frame clones, some missing. The data contain 130,000 to 150,000 clones, approximately 80% of them singletons. The genes are TRBV7-2 and TRBJ1-6; TRBD1 is a possible D gene (5 bases). The sample consisted of PBMCs. This TCR derives from a male donor in good health and CMV-seronegative. The CDR3 protein is CASSLTGRAPLHF. For the CDR3, the DNA is TGTGCCAGCAGCTTAACAGGAAGGGCACCCCTCCACTTT.